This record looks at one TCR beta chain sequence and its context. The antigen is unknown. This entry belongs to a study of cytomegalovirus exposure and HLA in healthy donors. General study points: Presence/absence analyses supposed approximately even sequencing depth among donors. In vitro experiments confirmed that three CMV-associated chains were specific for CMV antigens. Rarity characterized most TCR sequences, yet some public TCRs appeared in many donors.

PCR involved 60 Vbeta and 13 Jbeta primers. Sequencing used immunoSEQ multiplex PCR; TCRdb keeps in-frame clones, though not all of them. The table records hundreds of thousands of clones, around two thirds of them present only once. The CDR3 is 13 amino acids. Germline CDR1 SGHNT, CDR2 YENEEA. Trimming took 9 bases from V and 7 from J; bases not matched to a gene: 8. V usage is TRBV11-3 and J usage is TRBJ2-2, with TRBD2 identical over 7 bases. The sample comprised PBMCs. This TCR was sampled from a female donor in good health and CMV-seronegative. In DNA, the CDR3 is TGTGCCAGTTCGAGCGGGAATCACGGGGAGCTGTTTTTT. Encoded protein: CASSSGNHGELFF.